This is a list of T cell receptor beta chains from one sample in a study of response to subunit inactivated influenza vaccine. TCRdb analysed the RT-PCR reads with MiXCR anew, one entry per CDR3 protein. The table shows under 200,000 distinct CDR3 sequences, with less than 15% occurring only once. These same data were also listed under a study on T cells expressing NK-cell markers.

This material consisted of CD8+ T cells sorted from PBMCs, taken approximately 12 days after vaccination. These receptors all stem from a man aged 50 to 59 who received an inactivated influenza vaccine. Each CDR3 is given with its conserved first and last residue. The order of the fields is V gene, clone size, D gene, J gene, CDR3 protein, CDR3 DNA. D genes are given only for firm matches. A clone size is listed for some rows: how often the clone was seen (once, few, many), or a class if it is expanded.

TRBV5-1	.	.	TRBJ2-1	CASSKDSIFSYNEQFF	TGCGCCAGCAGCAAGGACAGTATCTTCTCCTACAATGAGCAGTTCTTC
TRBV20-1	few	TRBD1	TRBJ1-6	CSARVGTDNSPLHF	TGCAGTGCTAGAGTCGGGACAGATAATTCACCCCTCCACTTT
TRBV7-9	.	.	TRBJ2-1	CASSLGSENNEQFF	TGTGCCAGCAGCTTAGGTTCGGAGAACAATGAGCAGTTCTTC
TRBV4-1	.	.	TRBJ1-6	CASSLQQETLSPLHF	TGCGCCAGCAGCCTTCAACAGGAGACTCTTTCACCCCTCCACTTT
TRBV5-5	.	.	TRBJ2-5	CASTPGRGETQYF	TGTGCCAGTACTCCAGGGCGGGGAGAGACCCAGTACTTC
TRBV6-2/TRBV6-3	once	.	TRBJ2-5	CASSFPGPQYF	TGTGCCAGCAGTTTCCCGGGACCCCAGTACTTC
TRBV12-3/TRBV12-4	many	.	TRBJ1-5	CASSPTGNQPQHF	TGTGCCAGCAGTCCTACGGGGAATCAGCCCCAGCATTTT
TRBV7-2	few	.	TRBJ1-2	CASSALVGGDYGYTF	TGTGCCAGCAGCGCACTCGTAGGGGGGGACTATGGCTACACCTTC
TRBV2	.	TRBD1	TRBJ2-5	CASSQPGTGETQYF	TGTGCCAGCAGTCAACCCGGGACAGGAGAGACCCAGTACTTC
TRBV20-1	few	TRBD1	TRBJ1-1	CSAPDRGRGQTEAFF	TGCAGTGCTCCGGACAGGGGCAGAGGACAAACTGAAGCTTTCTTT
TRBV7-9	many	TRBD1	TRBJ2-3	CASSLGDSTQYF	TGTGCCAGCAGCTTGGGGGACAGTACGCAGTATTTT
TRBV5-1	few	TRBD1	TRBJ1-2	CASSSGQDANYGYTF	TGCGCCAGCAGCTCTGGACAGGATGCTAACTATGGCTACACCTTC
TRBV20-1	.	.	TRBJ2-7	CSAPFGVDEQYF	TGCAGTGCCCCGTTCGGGGTCGACGAGCAGTACTTC
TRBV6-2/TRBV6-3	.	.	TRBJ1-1	CASRINREAFF	TGTGCCAGCAGGATCAATCGTGAAGCTTTCTTT
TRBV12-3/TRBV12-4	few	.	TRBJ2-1	CASSHIAYNEQFF	TGTGCCAGCAGTCATATCGCCTACAATGAGCAGTTCTTC
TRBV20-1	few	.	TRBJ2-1	CSARSLGIAPYNEQFF	TGCAGTGCTAGGTCGCTGGGCATAGCTCCCTACAATGAGCAGTTCTTC
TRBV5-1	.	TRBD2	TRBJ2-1	CASSPGLAGASYNEQFF	TGCGCCAGCAGCCCGGGACTAGCGGGAGCGTCCTACAATGAGCAGTTCTTC
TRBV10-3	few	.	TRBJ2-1	CAISGLVGAISYNEQFF	TGTGCCATCAGTGGACTAGTGGGAGCAATCTCCTACAATGAGCAGTTCTTC
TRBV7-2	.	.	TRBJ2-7	CASSFATGPSGGEQYF	TGTGCCAGCAGCTTCGCCACAGGGCCCTCTGGGGGTGAGCAGTACTTC
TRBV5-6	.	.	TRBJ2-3	CASSLDLPGRSTDTQYF	TGTGCCAGCAGCTTGGATTTACCGGGACGCAGCACAGATACGCAGTATTTT
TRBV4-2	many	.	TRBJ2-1	CASSRPPVLDNEQFF	TGTGCCAGCAGCCGTCCCCCAGTTTTGGACAATGAGCAGTTCTTC
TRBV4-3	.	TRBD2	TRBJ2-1	CASSQASGGDYNEQFF	TGCGCCAGCAGCCAAGCATCGGGGGGGGATTACAATGAGCAGTTCTTC
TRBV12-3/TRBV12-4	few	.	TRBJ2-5	CASSLRFRETQYF	TGTGCCAGCAGTTTAAGGTTTCGAGAGACCCAGTACTTC
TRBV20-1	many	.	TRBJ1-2	CSARGRLGVSYGYTF	TGCAGTGCTAGAGGGAGGTTGGGTGTCAGCTATGGCTACACCTTC
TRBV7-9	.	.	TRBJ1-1	CASSGTGAYTEAFF	TGTGCCAGCAGCGGGACCGGGGCCTACACTGAAGCTTTCTTT
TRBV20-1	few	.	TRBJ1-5	CSARDLWGIEDQPQHF	TGCAGTGCTAGAGATCTCTGGGGGATAGAGGATCAGCCCCAGCATTTT
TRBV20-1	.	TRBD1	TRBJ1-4	CSARDLEGAIDEKLFF	TGCAGTGCTAGAGATTTGGAGGGGGCGATTGATGAAAAACTGTTTTTT
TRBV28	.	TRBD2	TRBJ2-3	CASSLVSTSGRFPPPDTQYF	TGTGCCAGCAGTTTAGTATCGACTAGCGGGAGATTCCCCCCCCCAGATACGCAGTATTTT
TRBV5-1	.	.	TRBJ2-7	CASGRGPSLYEQYF	TGCGCCAGCGGCCGGGGGCCCTCCCTCTACGAGCAGTACTTC
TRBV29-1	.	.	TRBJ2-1	CSSAERQFF	TGCAGCTCTGCTGAGAGGCAGTTCTTC
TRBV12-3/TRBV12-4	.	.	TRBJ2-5	CASTPSDQETQYF	TGTGCCAGCACCCCTAGCGACCAAGAGACCCAGTACTTC
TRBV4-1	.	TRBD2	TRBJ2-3	CASSQDQTSGDTDTQYF	TGCGCCAGCAGCCAGGACCAGACTAGCGGAGACACAGATACGCAGTATTTT
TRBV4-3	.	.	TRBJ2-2	CASSFQTGIRNTGELFF	TGCGCCAGCAGCTTCCAGACGGGGATCAGGAACACCGGGGAGCTGTTTTTT
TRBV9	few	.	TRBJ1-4	CASSVTGATNEKLFF	TGTGCCAGCAGCGTAACAGGAGCAACTAATGAAAAACTGTTTTTT
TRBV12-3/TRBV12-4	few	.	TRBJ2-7	CASSLFPYEQYF	TGTGCCAGCAGTTTATTCCCCTACGAGCAGTACTTC
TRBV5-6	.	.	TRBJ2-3	CASSLAEGPHTQYF	TGTGCCAGCAGCTTGGCCGAGGGACCGCATACGCAGTATTTT
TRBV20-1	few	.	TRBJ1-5	CSARAINSNQPQHF	TGCAGTGCTAGGGCTATCAATAGCAATCAGCCCCAGCATTTT
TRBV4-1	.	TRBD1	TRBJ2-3	CASSHPKSWTTGGTDTQYF	TGCGCCAGCAGCCACCCTAAAAGCTGGACGACAGGGGGCACAGATACGCAGTATTTT
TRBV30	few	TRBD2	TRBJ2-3	CAWSGFNLAGRTDTQYF	TGTGCCTGGAGCGGTTTCAACCTAGCGGGACGCACAGATACGCAGTATTTT
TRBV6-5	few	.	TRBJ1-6	CASSYGASYNSPLHF	TGTGCCAGCAGTTACGGGGCATCCTATAATTCACCCCTCCACTTT
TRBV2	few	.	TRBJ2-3	CASSEAPSEWTDTQYF	TGTGCCAGCAGTGAAGCTCCTAGCGAGTGGACAGATACGCAGTATTTT
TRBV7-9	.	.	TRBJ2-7	CASSLGGGFPYEQYF	TGTGCCAGCAGCTTAGGGGGCGGGTTCCCCTACGAGCAGTACTTC
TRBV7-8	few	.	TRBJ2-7	CASSTYGSLRSYEQYF	TGTGCCAGCAGCACATACGGGAGTCTCCGCTCCTACGAGCAGTACTTC
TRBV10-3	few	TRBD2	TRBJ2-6	CAISGLAGGPSGANVLTF	TGTGCCATCAGTGGTCTAGCGGGAGGGCCCTCTGGGGCCAACGTCCTGACTTTC
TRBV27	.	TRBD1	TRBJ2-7	CASSPRGTGIGYEQYF	TGTGCCAGCAGTCCCCGAGGGACAGGGATAGGCTACGAGCAGTACTTC